This T cell receptor (beta chain) comes out of a study of T cell repertoires in cytomegalovirus infection. Study-level information: Shared public TCR beta signatures pointed to both CMV infection and a matching HLA type. The study, taken as a whole, reports: HLA-C-restricted CMV-specific TCR beta clonotypes were dominant in the ex vivo response. Identification of carriers of CMV plus the relevant HLA was achieved through cumulative public TCR beta family frequency.

In this sample, this clonotype turned up a few times. What it binds is unknown. CDR3 length: 18 amino acids. Losses at the gene ends were 4 bases for V and 9 bases for J; bases not matched to a gene: 19. Germline loops: CDR1 KGHDR, CDR2 SFDVKD. In TCRdb, the reads were re-called with MiXCR into one record per CDR3 protein. The sample contains 450,000 to 650,000 distinct CDR3 sequences, about 30% of which appear only once. The sequenced sample consisted of PBMCs. The chain uses TRBV24-1 and TRBJ2-1; 8 nucleotides line up with TRBD2. The clonotype was recovered from a human donor in good health (CMV status not recorded). Some clones in this sample may be carry-over from other donors' samples. This CDR3 is CATSDPASGRTLKGEQFF. Written as DNA, the CDR3 is TGTGCCACCAGTGACCCAGCGAGCGGGAGAACCCTTAAAGGTGAGCAGTTCTTC.